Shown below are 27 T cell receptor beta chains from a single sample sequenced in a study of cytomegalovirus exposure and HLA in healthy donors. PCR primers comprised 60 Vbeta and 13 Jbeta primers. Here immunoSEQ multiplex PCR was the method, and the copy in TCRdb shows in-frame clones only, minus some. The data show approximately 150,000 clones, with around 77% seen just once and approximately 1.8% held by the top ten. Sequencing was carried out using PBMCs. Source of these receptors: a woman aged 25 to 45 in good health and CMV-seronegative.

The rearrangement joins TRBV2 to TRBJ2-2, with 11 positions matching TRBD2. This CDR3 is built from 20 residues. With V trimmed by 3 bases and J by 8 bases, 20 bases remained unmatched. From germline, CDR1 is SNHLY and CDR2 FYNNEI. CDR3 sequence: CASSDLNPGARTSGWGELFF. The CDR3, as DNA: TGTGCCAGCAGTGATCTCAATCCCGGAGCTCGGACTAGCGGGTGGGGGGAGCTGTTTTTT.

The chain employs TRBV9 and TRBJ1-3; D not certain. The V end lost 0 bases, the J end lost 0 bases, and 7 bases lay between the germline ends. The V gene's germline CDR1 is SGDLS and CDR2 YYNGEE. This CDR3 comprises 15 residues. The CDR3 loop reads CASSVVGNSGNTIYF. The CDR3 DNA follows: TGTGCCAGCAGCGTAGTCGGGAACTCTGGAAACACCATATATTTT.

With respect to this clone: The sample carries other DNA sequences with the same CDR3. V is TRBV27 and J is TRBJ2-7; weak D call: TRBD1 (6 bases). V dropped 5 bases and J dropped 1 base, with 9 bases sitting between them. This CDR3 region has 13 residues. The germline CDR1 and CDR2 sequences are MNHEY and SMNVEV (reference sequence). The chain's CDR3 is CASSLGQSYEQYF. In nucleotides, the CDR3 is TGTGCCAGCAGTCTAGGACAGTCCTACGAGCAGTACTTC.

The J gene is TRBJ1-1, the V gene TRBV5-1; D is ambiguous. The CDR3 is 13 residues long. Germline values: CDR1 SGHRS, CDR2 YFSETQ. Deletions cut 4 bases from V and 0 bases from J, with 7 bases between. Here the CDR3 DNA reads TGCGCCAGCAGCATTACAATGAACACTGAAGCTTTCTTT. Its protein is CASSITMNTEAFF.

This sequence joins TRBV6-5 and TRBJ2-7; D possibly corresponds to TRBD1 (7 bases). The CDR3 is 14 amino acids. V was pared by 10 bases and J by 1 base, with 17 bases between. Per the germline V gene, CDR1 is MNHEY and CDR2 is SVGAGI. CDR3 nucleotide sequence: TGTGCCACACGCGGGACAGACGAATCCTACGAGCAGTACTTC. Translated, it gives CATRGTDESYEQYF.

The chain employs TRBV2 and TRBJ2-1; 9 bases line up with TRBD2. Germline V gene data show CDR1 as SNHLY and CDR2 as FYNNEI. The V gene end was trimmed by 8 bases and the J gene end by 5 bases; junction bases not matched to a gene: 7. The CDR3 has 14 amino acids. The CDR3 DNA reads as TGTGCCAGCCTGTGGGCGGGGGGGGACAATGAGCAGTTCTTC. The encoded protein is CASLWAGGDNEQFF. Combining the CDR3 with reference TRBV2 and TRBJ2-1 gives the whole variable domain EPEVTQTPSHQVTQMGQEVILRCVPISNHLYFYWYRQILGQKVEFLVSFYNNEISEKSEIFDDQFSVERPDGSNFTLKIRSTKLEDSAMYFCASLWAGGDNEQFFGPGTRLTVL.

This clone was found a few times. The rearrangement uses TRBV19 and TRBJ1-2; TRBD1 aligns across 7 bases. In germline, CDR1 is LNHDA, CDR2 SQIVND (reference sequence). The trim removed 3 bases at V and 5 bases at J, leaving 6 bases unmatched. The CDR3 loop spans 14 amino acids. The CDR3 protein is CASSIPGQQYGYTF. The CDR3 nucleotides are TGTGCCAGTAGTATCCCGGGACAGCAATATGGCTACACCTTC.

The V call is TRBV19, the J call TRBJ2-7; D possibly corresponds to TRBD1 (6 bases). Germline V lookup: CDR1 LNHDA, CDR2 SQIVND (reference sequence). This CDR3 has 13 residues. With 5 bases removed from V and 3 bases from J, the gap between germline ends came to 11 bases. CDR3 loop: CASSRTVRYEQYF. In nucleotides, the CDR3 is TGTGCCAGTAGTCGGACAGTCCGCTACGAGCAGTACTTC.

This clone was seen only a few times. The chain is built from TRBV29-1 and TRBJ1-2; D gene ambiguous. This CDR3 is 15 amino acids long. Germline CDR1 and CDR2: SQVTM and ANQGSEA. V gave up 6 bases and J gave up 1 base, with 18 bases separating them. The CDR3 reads CSVGAAGSYNYGYTF. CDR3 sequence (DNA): TGCAGCGTAGGAGCGGCCGGCTCCTATAACTATGGCTACACCTTC.

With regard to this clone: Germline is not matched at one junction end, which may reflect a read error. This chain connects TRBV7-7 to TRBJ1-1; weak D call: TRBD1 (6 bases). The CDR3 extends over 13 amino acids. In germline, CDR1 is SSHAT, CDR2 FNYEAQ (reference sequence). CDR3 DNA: TGTGCTAGCAGCCGACAGGTCGACACTGAAGCTTTCTTT. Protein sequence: CASSRQVDTEAFF.

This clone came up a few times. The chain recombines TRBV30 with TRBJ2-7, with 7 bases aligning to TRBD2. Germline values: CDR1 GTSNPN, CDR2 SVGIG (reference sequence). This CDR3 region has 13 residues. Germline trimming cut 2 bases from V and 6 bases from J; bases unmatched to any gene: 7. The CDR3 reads CAWSLERDGEQYF. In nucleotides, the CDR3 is TGTGCCTGGAGTCTAGAGCGGGATGGCGAGCAGTACTTC.

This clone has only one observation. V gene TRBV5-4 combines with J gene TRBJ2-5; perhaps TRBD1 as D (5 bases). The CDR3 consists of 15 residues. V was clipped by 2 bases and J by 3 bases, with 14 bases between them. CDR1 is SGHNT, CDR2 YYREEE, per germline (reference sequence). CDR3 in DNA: TGTGCCAGCAGCTTCCCAGCGCCAGGGAAAGAGACCCAGTACTTC. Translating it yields CASSFPAPGKETQYF.

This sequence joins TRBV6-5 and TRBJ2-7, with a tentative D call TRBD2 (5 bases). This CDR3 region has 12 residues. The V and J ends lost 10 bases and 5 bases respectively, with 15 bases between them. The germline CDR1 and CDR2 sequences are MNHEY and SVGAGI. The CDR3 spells CATRASSNEQYF. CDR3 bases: TGTGCCACCCGGGCTAGCTCTAACGAGCAGTACTTC.

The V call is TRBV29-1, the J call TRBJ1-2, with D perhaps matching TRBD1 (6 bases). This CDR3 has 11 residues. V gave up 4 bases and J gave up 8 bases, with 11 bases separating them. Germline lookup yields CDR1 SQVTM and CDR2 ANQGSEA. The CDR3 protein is CSVGQEYGYTF. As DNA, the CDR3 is TGCAGCGTTGGACAGGAATACGGCTACACCTTC.

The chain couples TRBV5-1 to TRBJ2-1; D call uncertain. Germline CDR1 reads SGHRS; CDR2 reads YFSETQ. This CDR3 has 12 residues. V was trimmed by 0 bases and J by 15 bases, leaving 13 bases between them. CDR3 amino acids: CASSLGSAERFF. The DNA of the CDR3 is TGCGCCAGCAGCTTGGGTTCTGCCGAGAGGTTCTTC.

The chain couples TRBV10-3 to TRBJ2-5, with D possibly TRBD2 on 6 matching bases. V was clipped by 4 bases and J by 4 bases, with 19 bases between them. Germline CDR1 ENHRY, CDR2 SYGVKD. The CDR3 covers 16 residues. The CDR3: CAISGSGRGFGETQYF. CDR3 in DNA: TGTGCCATCAGTGGATCCGGGAGAGGTTTTGGAGAGACCCAGTACTTC.

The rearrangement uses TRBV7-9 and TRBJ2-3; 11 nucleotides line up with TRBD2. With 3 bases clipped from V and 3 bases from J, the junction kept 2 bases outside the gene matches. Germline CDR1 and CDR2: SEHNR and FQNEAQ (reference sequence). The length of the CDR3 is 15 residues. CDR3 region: CASSFSSGGTDTQYF. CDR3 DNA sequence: TGTGCCAGCAGCTTTTCTAGCGGGGGGACAGATACGCAGTATTTT. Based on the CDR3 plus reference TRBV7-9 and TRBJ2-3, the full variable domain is DTGVSQNPRHKITKRGQNVTFRCDPISEHNRLYWYRQTLGQGPEFLTYFQNEAQLEKSRLLSDRFSAERPKGSFSTLEIQRTEQGDSAMYLCASSFSSGGTDTQYFGPGTRLTVL.

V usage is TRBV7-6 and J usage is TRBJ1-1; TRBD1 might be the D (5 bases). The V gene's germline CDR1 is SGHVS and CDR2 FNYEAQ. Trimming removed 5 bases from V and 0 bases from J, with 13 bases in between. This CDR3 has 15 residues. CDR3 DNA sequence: TGTGCCAGCAGCGCCCGACAGAACATGAACACTGAAGCTTTCTTT. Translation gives CASSARQNMNTEAFF.

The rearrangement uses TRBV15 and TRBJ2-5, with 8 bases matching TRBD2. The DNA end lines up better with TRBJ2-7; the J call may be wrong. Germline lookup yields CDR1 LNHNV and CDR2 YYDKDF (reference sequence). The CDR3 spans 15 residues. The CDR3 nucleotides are TGTGCCACCAGCAGGTCGGGAGGGCCTGAATACGAGCAGTACTTC. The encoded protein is CATSRSGGPEYEQYF.

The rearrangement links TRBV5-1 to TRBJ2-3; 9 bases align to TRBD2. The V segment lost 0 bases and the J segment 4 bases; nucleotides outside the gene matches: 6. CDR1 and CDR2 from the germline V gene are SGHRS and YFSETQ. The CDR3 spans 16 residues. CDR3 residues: CASSLVSSGTSDTQYF. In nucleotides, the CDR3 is TGCGCCAGCAGCTTGGTGTCTAGCGGGACGTCAGATACGCAGTATTTT.

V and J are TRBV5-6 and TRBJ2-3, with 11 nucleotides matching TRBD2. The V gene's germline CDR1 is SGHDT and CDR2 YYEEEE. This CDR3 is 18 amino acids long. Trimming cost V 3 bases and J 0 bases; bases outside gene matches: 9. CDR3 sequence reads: CASSSATSGEPSTDTQYF. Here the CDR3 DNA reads TGTGCCAGCAGCTCCGCGACTAGCGGGGAACCTAGCACAGATACGCAGTATTTT.

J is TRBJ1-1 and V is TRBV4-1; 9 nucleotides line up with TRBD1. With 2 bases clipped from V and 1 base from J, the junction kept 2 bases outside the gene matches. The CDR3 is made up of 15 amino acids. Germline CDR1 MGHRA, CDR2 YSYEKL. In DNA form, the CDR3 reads TGCGCCAGCAGCCAACCGGACAGGGGGAACACTGAAGCTTTCTTT. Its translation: CASSQPDRGNTEAFF.

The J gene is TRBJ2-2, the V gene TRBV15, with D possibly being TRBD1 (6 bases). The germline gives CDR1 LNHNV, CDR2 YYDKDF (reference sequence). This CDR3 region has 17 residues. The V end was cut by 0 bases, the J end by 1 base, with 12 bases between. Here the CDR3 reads CATSRDQQGLNTGELFF. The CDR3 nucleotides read TGTGCCACCAGCAGAGATCAGCAGGGGCTGAACACCGGGGAGCTGTTTTTT.

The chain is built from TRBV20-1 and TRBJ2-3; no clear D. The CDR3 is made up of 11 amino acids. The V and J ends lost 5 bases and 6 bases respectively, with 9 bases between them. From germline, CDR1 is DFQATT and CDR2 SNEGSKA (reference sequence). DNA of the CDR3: TGCAGTGCTCCGAGGCGGGATACGCAGTATTTT. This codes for CSAPRRDTQYF.

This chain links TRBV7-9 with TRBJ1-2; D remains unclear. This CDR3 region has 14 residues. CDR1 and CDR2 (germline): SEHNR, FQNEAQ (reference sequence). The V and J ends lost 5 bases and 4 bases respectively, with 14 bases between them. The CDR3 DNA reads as TGTGCCAGCAGCCTCAGGACCGAGGGCTATGGCTACACCTTC. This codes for CASSLRTEGYGYTF.

CDR3 sequence reads: CASSQDKGIAVYGYTF. DNA for the CDR3: TGCGCCAGCAGCCAAGATAAGGGGATCGCCGTCTATGGCTACACCTTC. The chain recombines TRBV4-1 with TRBJ1-2, with D possibly TRBD1 on 5 matching bases. V dropped 0 bases and J dropped 4 bases, with 15 bases sitting between them. From germline, CDR1 is MGHRA and CDR2 YSYEKL. CDR3 length equals 16 residues.

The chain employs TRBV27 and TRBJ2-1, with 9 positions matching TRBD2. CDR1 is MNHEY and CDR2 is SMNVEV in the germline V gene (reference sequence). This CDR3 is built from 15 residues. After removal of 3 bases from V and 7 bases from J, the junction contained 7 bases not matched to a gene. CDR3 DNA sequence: TGTGCCAGCAGTTTGGTAGCGGGAGCGGGGAATGAGCAGTTCTTC. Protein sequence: CASSLVAGAGNEQFF.